The 12 T cell receptor beta chains listed next were all sequenced from one sample in a study of T cells after posttransplantation cyclophosphamide. Generated by immunoSEQ multiplex PCR, the TCRdb table keeps only in-frame clones and is missing some. In total the sample includes some 40,000 clones, none of them seen once. The sample comprised PBMCs. The receptor source for this set is a woman aged 50 to 65 in good health and a related stem cell transplant donor.

This clone was seen at least ten times. The rearrangement joins TRBV19 to TRBJ2-2; the match to TRBD1 covers 9 bases. Germline V CDR1 and CDR2: LNHDA, SQIVND (reference sequence). The CDR3 consists of 14 residues. V lost 7 bases, J lost 5 bases, and 5 bases stayed unmatched. CDR3 coding DNA: TGTGCCAGTACCCCGGGACAGGGAACCGGGGAGCTGTTTTTT. Encoded protein: CASTPGQGTGELFF. The full variable domain, rest sourced from reference TRBV19 and TRBJ2-2, is DGGITQSPKYLFRKEGQNVTLSCEQNLNHDAMYWYRQDPGQGLRLIYYSQIVNDFQKGDIAEGYSVSREKKESFPLTVTSAQKNPTAFYLCASTPGQGTGELFFGEGSRLTVL.

This clone was found many times. The genes are TRBV7-2 and TRBJ2-2, with 9 bases that match TRBD1. V trimming: 4 bases; J trimming: 4 bases; junction bases outside the gene matches: 7. The CDR3 extends over 16 amino acids. The germline V gene encodes CDR1 SGHTA and CDR2 FQGNSA. CDR3 DNA: TGTGCCAGCAGCTCACAGGGGGCGCGTAGCACCGGGGAGCTGTTTTTT. Translation: CASSSQGARSTGELFF.

In its sample, this clone was seen many times. The DNA of the CDR3 is TGTGCCAGCAGTTTATTTGGCCGCACCGGGGGCACAGATACGCAGTATTTT. Translation: CASSLFGRTGGTDTQYF. This sequence joins TRBV28 and TRBJ2-3, with TRBD2 as a possible D gene (5 bases). V gave up 1 base and J gave up 1 base, with 15 bases separating them. The CDR3 length is 17 residues. Per germline, CDR1 MDHEN and CDR2 SYDVKM.

This clone was detected many times. V usage is TRBV6-5 and J usage is TRBJ1-5; 7 bases match TRBD1. V shed 5 bases and J 6 bases; nucleotides not matched to a gene: 4. The CDR3 extends over 13 amino acids. CDR1 MNHEY and CDR2 SVGAGI come from the germline V gene. CDR3 coding DNA: TGTGCCAGCAGTGGCAGGGGGACTCAGCCCCAGCATTTT. Its translation is CASSGRGTQPQHF.

This clone was counted at least ten times. The V and J genes are TRBV30 and TRBJ1-6, with TRBD1 identical over 7 bases. CDR1 and CDR2 (germline): GTSNPN, SVGIG (reference sequence). The ends lost 2 bases at V and 6 bases at J; junction bases unmatched: 10. This CDR3 has 16 amino acids. The CDR3 coding sequence is TGTGCCTGGAGTCGACTCCTCGGGACAGTTAATTCACCCCTCCACTTT. It specifies CAWSRLLGTVNSPLHF.

This clone was counted ten times or more. The chain uses TRBV15 and TRBJ2-5, with D perhaps TRBD1 (5 bases). V was clipped by 0 bases and J by 3 bases, with 5 bases between them. The CDR3 has 13 amino acids. Per the germline V gene, CDR1 is LNHNV and CDR2 is YYDKDF (reference sequence). CDR3 protein: CATSRDREETQYF. Here the CDR3 DNA reads TGTGCCACCAGCAGAGACAGGGAAGAGACCCAGTACTTC.

This clone occurred many times. The chain links TRBV6-5 to TRBJ1-2; 8 positions agree with TRBD1. Per the germline V gene, CDR1 is MNHEY and CDR2 is SVGAGI. J gave up 7 bases and V 5 bases, and 6 bases lay outside the gene matches. The CDR3 has 13 residues. CDR3 sequence (DNA): TGTGCCAGCAGTGACTGGACAGGGAGTGGCTACACCTTC. It translates to CASSDWTGSGYTF.

This clone was recorded many times. The chain recombines TRBV7-3 with TRBJ2-7; D might be TRBD2 (6 bases). With 5 bases removed from V and 3 bases from J, the gap between germline ends came to 14 bases. The CDR3 runs 14 residues. Germline CDR1 SGHTA, CDR2 FQGTGA. CDR3 DNA sequence: TGTGCCAGCAGCCCAGCGGGTACCTTCTACGAGCAGTACTTC. Its protein product is CASSPAGTFYEQYF.

At least ten counts were recorded for this clone. The gene calls are TRBV5-1 and TRBJ1-2; tentative D call: TRBD1 (6 bases). V lost 5 bases, J lost 2 bases, and 10 bases lay in between. The length of the CDR3 is 13 residues. CDR1 SGHRS and CDR2 YFSETQ come from the germline V gene. CDR3 sequence: CASRQDSNYGYTF. The CDR3 DNA follows: TGCGCCAGCAGGCAGGACAGCAACTATGGCTACACCTTC.

This clone was seen at least ten times. The rearrangement uses TRBV6-6 and TRBJ1-6; weak D call: TRBD1 (6 bases). The V gene lost 0 bases and the J gene lost 10 bases, with 10 bases spanning the gap. Germline-derived CDR1 and CDR2 are MNHNY and SVGAGI (reference sequence). This CDR3 spans 14 amino acids. The CDR3 DNA reads TGTGCCAGCAGTTACTCGGGGGCGTCATCACCCCTCCACTTT. Its protein product is CASSYSGASSPLHF.

This clone showed up many times. The rearrangement links TRBV15 to TRBJ2-7, with a possible D match to TRBD2 (5 bases). The CDR3 length is 15 residues. Trimming removed 1 base at V and 7 bases at J, with 17 bases between. Germline V gives CDR1 LNHNV, CDR2 YYDKDF (reference sequence). The CDR3 coding sequence is TGTGCCACCAGCAGAGCTGGAGGACCCGCGCAAGAGCAGTACTTC. The encoded protein is CATSRAGGPAQEQYF.

This clone was recorded many times. The rearrangement joins TRBV7-2 to TRBJ1-6, with D maybe TRBD1 (5 bases). Per germline, CDR1 SGHTA and CDR2 FQGNSA. The CDR3 loop spans 15 amino acids. Trimming stripped 1 base from V and 7 bases from J, with 11 bases between. CDR3 loop: CASSLDKGRNSPLHF. CDR3 nucleotide sequence: TGTGCCAGCAGCTTAGACAAGGGGCGGAATTCACCCCTCCACTTT.